This entry is about one T cell receptor beta chain. The sample comes from a study of shared clonotypes between healthy human individuals. Donation came from healthy HIV-negative adults that had no recent acute infections or vaccinations. Division of CD4+ cells produced a CD45RA+ naive subset and a CD45RA-negative memory subset. Method: immunoSEQ multiplex PCR; TCRdb's copy keeps in-frame clones and lacks some. Among more than 2,000,000 clones listed, just over 90% were seen once. The germline V and J ends were trimmed by 0 bases and 1 base, with 19 bases remaining between them. Germline assignment: CDR1 LGHNA and CDR2 YSLEER. This CDR3 comprises 19 residues.

The TCR originated in a man younger than 35 in good health. Some clones in this sample may be carry-over from other donors' samples. Sequenced: naive CD4+ T cells from PBMCs. The subset here: CD45RA+ positively selected. The chain employs TRBV4-3 and TRBJ2-4, with a possible D match to TRBD2 (5 bases). As DNA, the CDR3 is TGCGCCAGCAGCCAAGATAGGAGGTCTGCTAAGACGGCCAAAAACATTCAGTACTTC. This gives the protein CASSQDRRSAKTAKNIQYF.